The 30 T cell receptor beta chains below all came from one sample that was sequenced in a study of T cell repertoires in cytomegalovirus infection (dated by TCRdb to about 2019). Sequenced on an Illumina HiSeq 1500. TCRdb took the public reads, trimmed them with fastp at Q25, ran MiXCR for clone calling and kept in-frame beta chains. For every CDR3 protein sequence, its rows merge into one entry that carries the most common genes and DNA. The sample table lists 150,000 to 200,000 distinct CDR3 sequences, under 15% of them with a count of one. Of the sample, roughly a quarter is held by the ten largest clones. Sequencing input: PBMCs. These receptors were obtained from a human donor in good health (CMV status not recorded). Some clones in this sample may be carry-over from other donors' samples.

The chain carries TRBV5-6 and TRBJ2-2; TRBD1 aligns across 10 bases. Germline CDR1 reads SGHDT; CDR2 reads YYEEEE. The CDR3 contains 15 residues. The trim removed 4 bases at V and 5 bases at J, leaving 5 bases unmatched. In DNA form, the CDR3 reads TGTGCCAGCAGCATCGGGACAGGGGTGACCGGGGAGCTGTTTTTT. It codes for CASSIGTGVTGELFF.

This clonotype was seen at least ten times. V is TRBV7-2 and J is TRBJ2-2; 8 positions match TRBD2. Germline V gives CDR1 SGHTA, CDR2 FQGNSA. Unmatched junction bases numbered 8, after V lost 6 bases and J lost 8 bases. The CDR3 has 14 amino acids. The CDR3, as DNA: TGTGCCAGCAGGCCGGGGGGGCCGGCAGGGGAGCTGTTTTTT. It is translated as CASRPGGPAGELFF.

V and J are TRBV20-1 and TRBJ2-1; 12 bases agree with TRBD2. The CDR3 is made up of 15 amino acids. The V segment lost 3 bases and the J segment 3 bases; nucleotides outside the gene matches: 3. Germline values: CDR1 DFQATT, CDR2 SNEGSKA (reference sequence). CDR3 sequence reads: CSARPLAGGYNEQFF. The CDR3 nucleotides read TGCAGTGCTAGGCCACTAGCGGGAGGCTACAATGAGCAGTTCTTC.

The V gene is TRBV6-2 or TRBV6-3, the J gene TRBJ2-1; possible D gene TRBD1, 6 bases. V gave up 2 bases and J gave up 4 bases, with 15 bases separating them. Germline V gives CDR1 MNHEY, CDR2 SVGEGT. The CDR3 has 16 amino acids. The CDR3 reads CASSYIPGQGYNEQFF. The CDR3 nucleotides are TGTGCCAGCAGTTACATACCGGGACAAGGTTACAATGAGCAGTTCTTC.

This clonotype was observed many times. The chain employs TRBV11-3 and TRBJ1-1; 8 bases agree with TRBD1. In germline, CDR1 is SGHNT, CDR2 YENEEA. CDR3 length equals 13 residues. After removal of 3 bases from V and 4 bases from J, the junction contained 1 base not matched to a gene. The CDR3 nucleotides read TGTGCCAGCAGCTTCGGACAGGGCACTGAAGCTTTCTTT. Encoded protein: CASSFGQGTEAFF.

This clonotype was observed a few times. This rearrangement joins TRBV3-1 to TRBJ2-5; 7 bases line up with TRBD2. Trimming cost V 0 bases and J 4 bases; bases outside gene matches: 11. Germline loops: CDR1 LGHDT, CDR2 YNNKEL (reference sequence). This CDR3 comprises 17 residues. The CDR3 coding sequence is TGTGCCAGCAGCCAAGATTCGGCGGGAGTTTCGAGAGAGACCCAGTACTTC. This codes for CASSQDSAGVSRETQYF.

This clonotype has at least ten counts. V gene TRBV7-9 combines with J gene TRBJ1-1; a possible D gene is TRBD1 (6 bases). The germline gives CDR1 SEHNR, CDR2 FQNEAQ (reference sequence). V was trimmed by 5 bases and J by 7 bases, leaving 11 bases between them. This CDR3 contains 12 residues. CDR3 residues: CASSTDSLEAFF. The CDR3 bases are TGTGCCAGCAGCACGGACAGTCTTGAAGCTTTCTTT.

The chain joins TRBV29-1 to TRBJ1-2; no clear D gene. V was clipped by 7 bases and J by 6 bases, with 12 bases between them. The CDR3 has 11 residues. In germline, CDR1 is SQVTM, CDR2 ANQGSEA. The CDR3 here is CSANMRDGYTF. The DNA for the CDR3 is TGCAGCGCCAATATGAGAGATGGCTACACCTTC.

This clonotype has at least ten counts. The chain couples TRBV7-2 to TRBJ1-1; 7 nucleotides line up with TRBD1. The J segment lost 4 bases and the V segment lost 4 bases, leaving 6 bases of the junction unmatched. CDR1 is SGHTA and CDR2 is FQGNSA in the germline V gene. The CDR3 covers 14 residues. The CDR3 is CASSYGHRGTEAFF. Here the CDR3 DNA reads TGTGCCAGCAGCTACGGACACAGGGGCACTGAAGCTTTCTTT.

This clonotype was detected only a few times. Here the CDR3 DNA reads TGTGCCAGCATGGAATCCCCCGGGAATAGATCGCCCCAGCATTTT. Its translation is CASMESPGNRSPQHF. This sequence joins TRBV27 and TRBJ1-5, with no clear D. The CDR3 is 15 residues long. Germline assignment: CDR1 MNHEY and CDR2 SMNVEV (reference sequence). Trimming removed 7 bases from V and 9 bases from J, with 22 bases in between.

This clonotype was detected ten times or more. The chain recombines TRBV7-9 with TRBJ2-7; D remains ambiguous. Germline V gene data show CDR1 as SEHNR and CDR2 as FQNEAQ (reference sequence). V was cut by 4 bases and J by 7 bases, with 14 bases left in between. The CDR3 has 13 residues. The CDR3 nucleotides read TGTGCCAGCAGCTCTTACCAGTTGGGTGAGCAGTACTTC. Protein sequence: CASSSYQLGEQYF.

Ten or more counts support this clonotype. The gene calls are TRBV7-2 and TRBJ2-2; 11 bases are shared with TRBD2. The J segment lost 5 bases and the V segment lost 4 bases, leaving 3 bases of the junction unmatched. This CDR3 spans 15 amino acids. Germline V gene lookup returns CDR1 SGHTA and CDR2 FQGNSA. CDR3 DNA sequence: TGTGCCAGCAGCTGGCGACTAGCGGGAACCGGGGAGCTGTTTTTT. This codes for CASSWRLAGTGELFF. The variable domain in full, with the rest retrieved from reference TRBV7-2 and TRBJ2-2, is GAGVSQSPSNKVTEKGKDVELRCDPISGHTALYWYRQSLGQGLEFLIYFQGNSAPDKSGLPSDRFSAERTGGSVSTLTIQRTQQEDSAVYLCASSWRLAGTGELFFGEGSRLTVL.

For the CDR3, the DNA is TGTGCCAGCAGTGATCACGCAGCCTCTGGAAACACCATATATTTT. This encodes CASSDHAASGNTIYF. The rearrangement uses TRBV2 and TRBJ1-3; no clear D. The germline gives CDR1 SNHLY, CDR2 FYNNEI. V gave up 3 bases and J gave up 0 bases, with 9 bases separating them. This CDR3 spans 15 amino acids. The complete variable domain, with remaining parts taken from reference TRBV2 and TRBJ1-3, reads EPEVTQTPSHQVTQMGQEVILRCVPISNHLYFYWYRQILGQKVEFLVSFYNNEISEKSEIFDDQFSVERPDGSNFTLKIRSTKLEDSAMYFCASSDHAASGNTIYFGEGSWLTVV.

This chain links TRBV25-1 with TRBJ1-6; D remains unclear. The CDR3 covers 14 residues. Per the germline V gene, CDR1 is MGHDK and CDR2 is SYGVNS. Trimming shortened V by 7 bases and J by 3 bases, and 10 bases separated the two germline ends. CDR3 sequence: CASKGNYYNSPLHF. CDR3 bases: TGTGCCAGCAAAGGGAATTACTATAATTCACCCCTCCACTTT.

DNA of the CDR3: TGTGCCAGCAGCCAAGGTTACCGCTATGGCTACACCTTC. Its translation: CASSQGYRYGYTF. This chain links TRBV14 with TRBJ1-2; D not resolved. Deletions cut 1 base from V and 4 bases from J, with 7 bases between. The length of the CDR3 is 13 residues. Germline V gene data show CDR1 as SGHDN and CDR2 as FVKESK. The variable domain in full, with the rest retrieved from reference TRBV14 and TRBJ1-2, is EAGVTQFPSHSVIEKGQTVTLRCDPISGHDNLYWYRRVMGKEIKFLLHFVKESKQDESGMPNNRFLAERTGGTYSTLKVQPAELEDSGVYFCASSQGYRYGYTFGSGTRLTVV.

Many counts were recorded for this clonotype. This chain connects TRBV5-4 to TRBJ2-5, with D perhaps TRBD2 (6 bases). The V and J ends lost 0 bases and 5 bases respectively, with 11 bases between them. Per the germline V gene, CDR1 is SGHNT and CDR2 is YYREEE (reference sequence). The CDR3 spans 14 residues. CDR3 amino acids: CASSLAGDWETQYF. The CDR3 nucleotides read TGTGCCAGCAGCTTGGCGGGGGACTGGGAGACCCAGTACTTC.

This clonotype appeared a few times. The J gene is TRBJ2-3, the V gene TRBV29-1, with 10 bases lining up with TRBD1. The length of the CDR3 is 18 residues. V was clipped by 7 bases and J by 4 bases; unmatched bases: 20. Germline values: CDR1 SQVTM, CDR2 ANQGSEA. The CDR3 reads CSAMSRDRGRVGADTQYF. In nucleotides, the CDR3 is TGCAGCGCGATGAGCCGGGACAGGGGACGGGTCGGGGCAGATACGCAGTATTTT.

The V call is TRBV20-1, the J call TRBJ2-7; possible D gene TRBD1, 7 bases. Deletions cut 1 base from V and 2 bases from J, with 12 bases between. The CDR3 loop spans 14 amino acids. Germline V gene sequence: CDR1 DFQATT, CDR2 SNEGSKA (reference sequence). The CDR3 DNA follows: TGCAGTGCTAGAGGCCAGGGGGGTACCTACGAGCAGTACTTC. This gives the protein CSARGQGGTYEQYF.

V is TRBV5-1 and J is TRBJ1-2; no clear D. V was shortened by 0 bases and J by 5 bases, with 8 bases between the two germline ends. The CDR3 is 13 amino acids. CDR1 is SGHRS, CDR2 YFSETQ, per germline. CDR3 nucleotides: TGCGCCAGCAGCTTGGCTCGGGATTATGGCTACACCTTC. It translates to CASSLARDYGYTF.

This chain connects TRBV29-1 to TRBJ1-1; 9 nucleotides agree with TRBD1. The length of the CDR3 is 13 residues. Germline lookup yields CDR1 SQVTM and CDR2 ANQGSEA. After removal of 6 bases from V and 1 base from J, the junction contained 3 bases not matched to a gene. The CDR3, as DNA: TGCAGCGTATCGGACAGGGGGAACACTGAAGCTTTCTTT. It yields the protein CSVSDRGNTEAFF.

This sequence joins TRBV18 and TRBJ1-1; 8 bases fit TRBD1. There are 15 residues in the CDR3. Germline CDR1 is KGHSH and CDR2 is LQKENI. The V segment lost 3 bases and the J segment 9 bases; nucleotides outside the gene matches: 12. The CDR3, as DNA: TGTGCCAGCTCACCTTCAGGGGGCAATTACCGACAAGCTTTCTTT. It yields the protein CASSPSGGNYRQAFF. The whole variable domain, filled in from reference TRBV18 and TRBJ1-1, reads NAGVMQNPRHLVRRRGQEARLRCSPMKGHSHVYWYRQLPEEGLKFMVYLQKENIIDESGMPKERFSAEFPKEGPSILRIQQVVRGDSAAYFCASSPSGGNYRQAFFGQGTRLTVV.

This clonotype was recorded once. A read error may account for a junction end that differs from germline. The chain recombines TRBV6-2 or TRBV6-3 with TRBJ1-1, with D possibly matching TRBD1 (5 bases). The CDR3 loop spans 13 amino acids. Germline-derived CDR1 and CDR2 are MNHEY and SVGEGT. The CDR3 coding sequence is TGTGCCAGCTGTACAGGATGGGGCACTGAAACTTTCTTT. It yields the protein CASCTGWGTETFF.

This sequence joins TRBV25-1 and TRBJ1-2, with a possible D match to TRBD1 (6 bases). V lost 6 bases to trimming and J lost 8 bases, with 19 bases between them. In germline, CDR1 is MGHDK, CDR2 SYGVNS. The CDR3 is 14 residues long. CDR3 DNA: TGTGCCAGCAGCTCCCCGGGGGGCCCTAGGGGCTACACCTTC. The encoded protein is CASSSPGGPRGYTF.

This clonotype was counted many times. The rearrangement joins TRBV7-2 to TRBJ1-5; 10 nucleotides match TRBD1. There are 15 residues in the CDR3. The germline gives CDR1 SGHTA, CDR2 FQGNSA. With 4 bases clipped from V and 5 bases from J, the junction kept 5 bases outside the gene matches. For the CDR3, the DNA is TGTGCCAGCAGCTCGACAGGGGGCGTTGATCAGCCCCAGCATTTT. It codes for CASSSTGGVDQPQHF. The full variable domain, its missing parts supplied by reference TRBV7-2 and TRBJ1-5, is GAGVSQSPSNKVTEKGKDVELRCDPISGHTALYWYRQSLGQGLEFLIYFQGNSAPDKSGLPSDRFSAERTGGSVSTLTIQRTQQEDSAVYLCASSSTGGVDQPQHFGDGTRLSIL.

This clonotype was counted ten times or more. The rearrangement joins TRBV4-2 to TRBJ2-7; 8 bases line up with TRBD2. V lost 0 bases to trimming and J lost 4 bases; unmatched junction nucleotides: 17. This CDR3 spans 19 amino acids. The V gene's germline CDR1 is LGHNA and CDR2 YNFKEQ. The CDR3, as DNA: TGTGCCAGCAGCCAAGATGGGGAAAGAGCGGGGGCGGGAGCGTACGAGCAGTACTTC. Translated, it gives CASSQDGERAGAGAYEQYF.

As for this clonotype: A much larger clonotype is one base distant, so this may be a read error. The genes are TRBV27 and TRBJ2-1, with D tentatively TRBD1 or TRBD2 (6 bases each). The CDR3 extends over 15 amino acids. Looked up from germline, CDR1 is MNHEY and CDR2 is SMNVEV (reference sequence). The V gene lost 8 bases and the J gene lost 4 bases, with 18 bases spanning the gap. CDR3 amino acids: CASCTRGGQYNEQFF. In nucleotides, the CDR3 is TGTGCCAGCTGTACCCGAGGGGGGCAATACAATGAGCAGTTCTTC.

This clonotype showed up just a few times. The V gene is TRBV10-2, the J gene TRBJ2-5; tentative D call: TRBD2 (6 bases). Germline V gives CDR1 WSHSY, CDR2 SAAADI. Trimming removed 7 bases from V and 1 base from J, with 13 bases in between. The CDR3 length is 14 residues. The CDR3 nucleotides are TGCGCCAGCATGACGGGCGGGACCCAAGAGACCCAGTACTTC. Translating it yields CASMTGGTQETQYF.

The J gene is TRBJ2-2, the V gene TRBV9; 8 bases line up with TRBD2. J was trimmed by 4 bases and V by 2 bases; bases with no gene match: 7. CDR1 SGDLS and CDR2 YYNGEE come from the germline V gene. This CDR3 has 16 amino acids. The CDR3 sequence: CASSVLARGGTGELFF. As DNA, the CDR3 is TGTGCCAGCAGCGTCCTCGCCCGGGGGGGCACCGGGGAGCTGTTTTTT.

This clonotype was observed many times. The rearrangement uses TRBV19 and TRBJ2-1; a weak D match, TRBD2 (6 bases). The CDR3 is 12 amino acids. The germline gives CDR1 LNHDA, CDR2 SQIVND (reference sequence). V lost 2 bases and J 15 bases, leaving 14 bases between the germline ends. Here the CDR3 DNA reads TGTGCCAGTAGTATACGGGCGGGGCCGTGGTTCTTC. This encodes CASSIRAGPWFF.

The V and J genes are TRBV11-2 and TRBJ2-1; TRBD2 aligns across 10 bases. This CDR3 is built from 17 residues. V dropped 5 bases and J dropped 7; count of bases not matched to a gene: 14. The germline V gene has CDR1 SGHAT and CDR2 FQNNGV. The CDR3 bases are TGTGCCAGCAGCCCACTAAGAGCGGGAGGGTATAGGAATGAGCAGTTCTTC. Encoded protein: CASSPLRAGGYRNEQFF.